This T cell receptor (beta chain) was sequenced in a study of PD-L1 blockade in urothelial cancer. The CDR3 extends over 14 amino acids. V was trimmed by 5 bases and J by 1 base, leaving 13 bases between them. The germline V gene encodes CDR1 SGHRS and CDR2 YFSETQ. The sample holds a few counts of this clone. Its target is not known. Findings and limits, study-wide: By 3 weeks, tumor-associated blood clones had expanded more in durable-benefit patients.

Libraries were prepared by immunoSEQ multiplex PCR; TCRdb keeps only in-frame clonotypes and omits some of them. This sample has around 120,000 clones, with around 85% found just once. Sequences were derived from PBMCs, sampled around atezolizumab (anti-PD-L1) treatment. The chain uses TRBV5-1 and TRBJ2-7; D possibly corresponds to TRBD1 (5 bases). This TCR derives from a middle-aged man with urothelial cancer. The CDR3 reads CASSTAGWSYEQYF. In DNA, the CDR3 is TGCGCCAGCAGTACCGCAGGGTGGTCCTACGAGCAGTACTTC. Supplemented by reference TRBV5-1 and TRBJ2-7, the full variable domain reads KAGVTQTPRYLIKTRGQQVTLSCSPISGHRSVSWYQQTPGQGLQFLFEYFSETQRNKGNFPGRFSGRQFSNSRSEMNVSTLELGDSALYLCASSTAGWSYEQYFGPGTRLTVT.